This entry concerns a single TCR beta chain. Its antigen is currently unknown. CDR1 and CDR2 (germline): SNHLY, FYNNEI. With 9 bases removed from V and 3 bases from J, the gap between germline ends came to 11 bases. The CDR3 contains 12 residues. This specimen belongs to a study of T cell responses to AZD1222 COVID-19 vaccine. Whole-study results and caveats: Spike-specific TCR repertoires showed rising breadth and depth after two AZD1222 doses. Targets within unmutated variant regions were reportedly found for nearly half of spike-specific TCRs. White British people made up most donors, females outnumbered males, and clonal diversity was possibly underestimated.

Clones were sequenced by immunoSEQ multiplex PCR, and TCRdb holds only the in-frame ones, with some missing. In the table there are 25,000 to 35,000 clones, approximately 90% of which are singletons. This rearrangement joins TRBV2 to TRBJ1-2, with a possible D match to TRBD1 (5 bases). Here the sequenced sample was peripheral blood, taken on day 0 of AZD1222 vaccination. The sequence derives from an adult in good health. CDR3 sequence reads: CASNRQYYGYTF. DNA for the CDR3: TGTGCCAGTAACAGGCAATACTATGGCTACACCTTC.